The rows below give T cell receptor beta chains drawn from one sample of a study of OX40 agonist ivuxolimab in advanced cancers. Sequencing was performed with immunoSEQ multiplex PCR; in TCRdb, only in-frame clones are kept and a portion is missing. This table has 90,000 to 130,000 clones, approximately 89% appearing once. The material was CD4+ or CD8+ T cells sorted from blood, obtained in a trial of the OX40 agonist ivuxolimab. The receptors were sampled from an adult with an advanced solid tumor such as melanoma, head and neck, liver or kidney cancer. Both conserved end residues are part of each CDR3. The D gene is left open where the match is weak. Size is stated for part of the rows, as once, few or many counts, or as a class when the clone is expanded.

TRBJ1-5 TRBD1 . TRBV19 CASSYSGGRGNQPQHF TGTGCCAGTAGTTATTCAGGGGGCAGGGGCAATCAGCCCCAGCATTTT
TRBJ1-2 . . TRBV2 CASSRPGRRWGYTF TGTGCCAGCAGTCGCCCAGGGCGACGGTGGGGCTACACCTTC
TRBJ2-3 . . TRBV7-2 CASSTIAYRESADTQYF TGTGCCAGCAGCACCATCGCCTACCGGGAGAGCGCAGATACGCAGTATTTT
TRBJ1-3 . . TRBV2 CASSERSGLGNTIYF TGTGCCAGCAGTGAGAGGTCTGGGCTAGGTAACACCATATATTTT
TRBJ2-3 . . TRBV6-6 CASSSTYTDTQYF TGTGCCAGCAGTTCGACGTACACAGATACGCAGTATTTT
TRBJ2-5 . . TRBV5-6 CASSLASGTQYF TGTGCCAGCAGCTTGGCCTCGGGAACCCAGTACTTC
TRBJ2-6 . . TRBV25-1 CASSSGANVLTF TGTGCCAGCAGCTCTGGGGCCAACGTCCTGACTTTC
TRBJ1-2 . . TRBV20-1 CSARDNYGYTF TGCAGTGCCAGGGATAACTATGGCTACACCTTC
TRBJ1-1 . . TRBV7-9 CASSSRAHTEAFF TGTGCCAGCAGCTCCCGGGCCCACACTGAAGCTTTCTTT
TRBJ1-1 . . TRBV6-1 CASSEPEFGTWEVMNTEAFF TGTGCCAGCAGTGAACCGGAATTCGGGACTTGGGAGGTTATGAACACTGAAGCTTTCTTT
TRBJ2-2 . . TRBV7-2 CASSLYGQSTGELFF TGTGCCAGCAGCTTATATGGACAGAGCACCGGGGAGCTGTTTTTT
TRBJ1-1 TRBD1 . TRBV4-2 CASSQEFGTELNPEAFF TGTGCCAGCAGCCAAGAATTTGGGACAGAACTTAACCCTGAAGCTTTCTTT
TRBJ2-7 . . TRBV18 CASSPEVGEQYF TGTGCCAGCTCACCAGAAGTGGGCGAGCAGTACTTC
TRBJ2-2 TRBD2 . TRBV5-1 CASSSTSGGHTGELFF TGCGCCAGCAGCTCCACTAGCGGGGGACACACCGGGGAGCTGTTTTTT
TRBJ2-2 . once TRBV7-6 CASSLGLAFHPVTGELFF TGTGCCAGCAGCTTAGGTCTAGCTTTCCACCCGGTCACCGGGGAGCTGTTTTTT
TRBJ1-4 . once TRBV5-1 CASSSDGANEKLFF TGCGCCAGCAGCTCCGACGGAGCTAATGAAAAACTGTTTTTT
TRBJ2-5 . . TRBV12-5 CASGLTALETQYF TGTGCTAGTGGTTTGACGGCCCTGGAGACCCAGTACTTC
TRBJ1-1 . . TRBV11-1 CASSLLTVPTEAFF TGTGCCAGCAGCTTACTGACAGTTCCCACTGAAGCTTTCTTT
TRBJ2-5 TRBD2 . TRBV5-4 CASSLQRGGGETQYF TGTGCCAGCAGCTTGCAGCGGGGGGGCGGAGAGACCCAGTACTTC
TRBJ1-3 . . TRBV14 CASSQGLGDTIYF TGTGCCAGCAGCCAAGGTTTGGGAGACACCATATATTTT
TRBJ1-6 . . TRBV11-2 CASTPRPRNSPLHF TGTGCCAGCACCCCCAGGCCTCGGAATTCACCCCTCCACTTT
TRBJ1-1 . . TRBV10-2 CASNRDLNTEAFF TGCGCCAGCAACCGGGACCTGAACACTGAAGCTTTCTTT
TRBJ1-1 . . TRBV7-3 CASSGGLNTEAFF TGTGCCAGCAGCGGGGGGCTGAACACTGAAGCTTTCTTT
TRBJ2-7 . . TRBV9 CASSVVPGTYEQYF TGTGCCAGCAGCGTAGTCCCGGGCACCTACGAGCAGTACTTC
TRBJ2-1 TRBD1 . TRBV6-4 CASSRDSLYNEQFF TGTGCCAGCAGCCGGGACAGTCTCTACAATGAGCAGTTCTTC
TRBJ2-1 TRBD1 . TRBV11-3 CASTSGTGYEQFF TGTGCCAGCACCTCCGGGACAGGGTATGAGCAGTTCTTC
TRBJ1-3 TRBD1 . TRBV2 CASSRLGTGEFGNTIYF TGTGCCAGCTCTAGGTTGGGAACAGGGGAATTTGGAAACACCATATATTTT
TRBJ1-2 . few TRBV18 CASSLSKPDGYTF TGTGCCAGCTCACTTTCAAAGCCGGATGGCTACACCTTC
TRBJ2-5 . . TRBV30 CAWSPYQETQYF TGTGCCTGGAGCCCGTACCAAGAGACCCAGTACTTC
TRBJ2-2 TRBD2 . TRBV4-2 CASSGEAGGPVDTGELFF TGTGCCAGCAGCGGGGAAGCGGGGGGGCCGGTAGACACCGGGGAGCTGTTTTTT
TRBJ1-1 TRBD1 once TRBV19 CASSISGGSEAFF TGTGCCAGTAGTATATCAGGGGGCTCTGAAGCTTTCTTT
TRBJ2-7 TRBD2 once TRBV9 CASSVIGGLELGEQYF TGTGCCAGCAGCGTAATCGGGGGACTAGAACTGGGCGAGCAGTACTTC
TRBJ1-2 . . TRBV4-3 CASSQDRHLYGYTF TGCGCCAGCAGCCAAGATCGACACCTTTATGGCTACACCTTC
TRBJ1-2 TRBD1 . TRBV5-6 CASSSEPTGASNYGYTF TGTGCCAGCAGCTCGGAACCGACAGGGGCGAGTAACTATGGCTACACCTTC
TRBJ2-1 . . TRBV27 CASSLADWDNEQFF TGTGCCAGCAGTTTGGCGGACTGGGACAATGAGCAGTTCTTC
TRBJ2-3 . . TRBV28 CASSSPQEGGGTDTQYF TGTGCCAGCAGTTCACCCCAGGAAGGTGGGGGCACAGATACGCAGTATTTT
TRBJ2-1 . . TRBV30 CAWSLGTPYDNEQFF TGTGCCTGGAGCCTCGGGACGCCCTACGACAATGAGCAGTTCTTC
TRBJ1-5 . . TRBV7-2 CASSLVGSGFNQPQHF TGTGCCAGCAGCTTAGTCGGCAGCGGGTTCAATCAGCCCCAGCATTTT
TRBJ2-7 TRBD2 few TRBV28 CASRTSVHEQYF TGTGCCAGTCGGACTAGCGTGCACGAGCAGTACTTC
TRBJ1-5 . . TRBV23-1 CASRTGSNQPQHF TGCGCCAGCAGGACAGGTAGCAATCAGCCCCAGCATTTT
TRBJ2-5 . . TRBV19 CASSIGTTPETQYF TGTGCCAGTAGTATCGGGACAACCCCAGAGACCCAGTACTTC
TRBJ2-1 . . TRBV6-1 CASSTSRQGEQFF TGTGCCAGCAGTACTAGCCGGCAGGGTGAGCAGTTCTTC
TRBJ1-4 . . TRBV5-1 CASSLIQAEKLFF TGCGCCAGCAGCTTGATACAGGCTGAAAAACTGTTTTTT
TRBJ2-7 . . TRBV7-6 CASSLAALGGTGAYEQYF TGTGCCAGCAGCTTAGCGGCGTTAGGCGGGACGGGAGCCTACGAGCAGTACTTC
TRBJ2-3 . . TRBV5-4 CASSLRPDTQYF TGTGCCAGCAGCTTGAGGCCCGATACGCAGTATTTT
TRBJ1-1 TRBD1 . TRBV18 CASSPPGGGMNTEAFF TGTGCCAGCTCACCGCCAGGGGGAGGTATGAACACTGAAGCTTTCTTT
TRBJ2-1 . . TRBV11-2 CASSLAPPNEQFF TGTGCCAGCAGCTTAGCCCCCCCCAATGAGCAGTTCTTC
TRBJ2-1 . once TRBV11-3 CASSLQGGYEQFF TGTGCCAGCAGCTTACAAGGGGGGTATGAGCAGTTCTTC
TRBJ2-5 . . TRBV2 CASSGGRALTQYF TGTGCCAGCAGTGGGGGGCGGGCCCTTACCCAGTACTTC
TRBJ2-6 . . TRBV10-1 CASSDLTEGANVLTF TGCGCCAGCAGTGATCTAACGGAGGGGGCCAACGTCCTGACTTTC
TRBJ1-6 TRBD1 . TRBV4-2 CASSQVIQGPSPLHF TGTGCCAGCAGCCAAGTCATACAGGGGCCGTCACCCCTCCACTTT
TRBJ2-7 . few TRBV13 CASSPPTAAWGGGEQYF TGTGCCAGCAGCCCCCCGACTGCAGCGTGGGGTGGTGGCGAGCAGTACTTC
TRBJ2-7 . . TRBV6-5 CASSYSSSYEQYF TGTGCCAGCAGTTACTCCTCCTCCTACGAGCAGTACTTC
TRBJ1-3 TRBD1 . TRBV4-1 CASSQDRDRGNTIYF TGCGCCAGCAGCCAAGACCGGGACAGGGGGAACACCATATATTTT
TRBJ2-7 TRBD1 . TRBV27 CASSLSWTGTYEQYF TGTGCCAGCAGTTTATCTTGGACAGGGACCTACGAGCAGTACTTC
TRBJ2-5 TRBD1 once TRBV28 CASSLNGAGGGETQYF TGTGCCAGCAGTTTAAACGGGGCAGGGGGTGGAGAGACCCAGTACTTC